This T cell receptor beta chain was observed in a study of T cell responses to AZD1222 COVID-19 vaccine. The protocol was immunoSEQ multiplex PCR, while the TCRdb copy is restricted to in-frame clones and leaves out a portion. The sample has roughly 100,000 clones; under 90% are singletons. The CDR3 has 15 amino acids. Losses at the gene ends were 4 bases for V and 6 bases for J; bases not matched to a gene: 5. The germline gives CDR1 LNHDA, CDR2 SQIVND (reference sequence). Sequencing used peripheral blood, obtained on day 0 of AZD1222 vaccination. V is TRBV19 and J is TRBJ1-5, with 11 bases lining up with TRBD1. This receptor was obtained from an adult in good health. The CDR3 sequence: CASSRGQGGSQPQHF. CDR3 in DNA: TGTGCCAGTAGTAGGGGACAGGGGGGCAGTCAGCCCCAGCATTTT.